This TCR beta chain stems from a study of prognosis after radiotherapy for stage I lung cancer. Overall study context: Fewer than 15 of the patients presented with newly diagnosed primary stage I lung tumors; several had oligometastatic NSCLC following surgical resection of the primary tumor.

Notes on the study in general: After stereotactic body radiation therapy, patients with later distant metastases showed lower Shannon entropy.

With regard to this clonotype: As yet, its antigen is unknown.

The authors amplified TCR beta CDR3 from genomic DNA using two-round multiplex PCR. Used in first-round PCR were primers specific to each TRBV and TRBJ gene. TCRdb used MiXCR to reprocess the multiplex PCR reads, holding one entry per CDR3 protein. Here the sample spans 10,000 to 15,000 distinct CDR3 sequences, roughly 43% being singletons. Germline assignment: CDR1 SGHRS and CDR2 YFSETQ. The V segment lost 0 bases and the J segment 5 bases; nucleotides outside the gene matches: 11. The CDR3 is 18 residues long. This sequence originates from a donor at least 50 years old with non-small cell lung cancer. The chain uses TRBV5-1 and TRBJ2-1; TRBD2 matches 10 bases. This specimen consisted of PBMCs, obtained before or after stereotactic body radiation therapy (not recorded which). For the CDR3, the DNA is TGCGCCAGCAGCTTGGGTCTAGCGGGAGTAATTGGGAACAATGAGCAGTTCTTC. It yields the protein CASSLGLAGVIGNNEQFF.